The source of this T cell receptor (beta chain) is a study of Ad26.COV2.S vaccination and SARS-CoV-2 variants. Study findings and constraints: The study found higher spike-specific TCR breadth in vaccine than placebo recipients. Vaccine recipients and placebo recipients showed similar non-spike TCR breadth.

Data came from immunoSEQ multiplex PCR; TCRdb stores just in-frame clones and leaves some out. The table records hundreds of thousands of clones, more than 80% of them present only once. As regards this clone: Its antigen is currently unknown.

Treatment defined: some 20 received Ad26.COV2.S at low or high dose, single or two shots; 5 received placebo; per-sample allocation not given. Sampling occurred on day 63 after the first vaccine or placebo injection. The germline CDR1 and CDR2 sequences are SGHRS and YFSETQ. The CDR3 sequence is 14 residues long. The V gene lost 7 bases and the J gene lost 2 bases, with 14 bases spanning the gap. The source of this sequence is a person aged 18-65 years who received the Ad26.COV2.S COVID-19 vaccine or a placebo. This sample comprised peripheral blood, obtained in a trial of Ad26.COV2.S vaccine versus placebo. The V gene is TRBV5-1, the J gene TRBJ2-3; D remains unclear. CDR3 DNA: TGCGCCAGCGCCCCAGCGCGGCCCACAGATACGCAGTATTTT. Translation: CASAPARPTDTQYF. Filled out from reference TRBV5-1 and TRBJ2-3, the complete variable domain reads KAGVTQTPRYLIKTRGQQVTLSCSPISGHRSVSWYQQTPGQGLQFLFEYFSETQRNKGNFPGRFSGRQFSNSRSEMNVSTLELGDSALYLCASAPARPTDTQYFGPGTRLTVL.